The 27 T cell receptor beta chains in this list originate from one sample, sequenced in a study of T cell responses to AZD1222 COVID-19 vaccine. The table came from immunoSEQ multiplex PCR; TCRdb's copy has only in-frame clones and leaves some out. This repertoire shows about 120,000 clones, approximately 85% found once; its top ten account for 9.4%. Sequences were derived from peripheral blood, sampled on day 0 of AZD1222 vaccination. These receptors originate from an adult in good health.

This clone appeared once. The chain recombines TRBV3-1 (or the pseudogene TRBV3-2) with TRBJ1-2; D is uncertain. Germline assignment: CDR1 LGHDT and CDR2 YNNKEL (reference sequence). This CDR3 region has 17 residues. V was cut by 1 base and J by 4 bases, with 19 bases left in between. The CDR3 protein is CASSQGAFGEIIYGYTF. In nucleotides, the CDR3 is TGTGCCAGCAGCCAAGGCGCTTTTGGTGAGATCATCTATGGCTACACCTTC.

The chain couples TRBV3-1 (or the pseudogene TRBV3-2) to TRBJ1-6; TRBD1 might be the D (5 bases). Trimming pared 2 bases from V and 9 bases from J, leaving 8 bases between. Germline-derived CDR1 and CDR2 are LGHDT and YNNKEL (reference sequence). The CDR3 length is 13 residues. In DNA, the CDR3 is TGTGCCAGCAGCCAACCAGGGAGTTCACCCCTCCACTTT. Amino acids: CASSQPGSSPLHF.

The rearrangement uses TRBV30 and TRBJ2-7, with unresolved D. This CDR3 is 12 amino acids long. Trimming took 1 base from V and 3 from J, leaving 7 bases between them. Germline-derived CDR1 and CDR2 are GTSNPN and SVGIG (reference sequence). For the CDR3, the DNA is TGTGCCTGGAGTGACTGGCTCTACGAGCAGTACTTC. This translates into CAWSDWLYEQYF. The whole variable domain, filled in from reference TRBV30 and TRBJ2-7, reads SQTIHQWPATLVQPVGSPLSLECTVEGTSNPNLYWYRQAAGRGLQLLFYSVGIGQISSEVPQNLSASRPQDRQFILSSKKLLLSDSGFYLCAWSDWLYEQYFGPGTRLTVT.

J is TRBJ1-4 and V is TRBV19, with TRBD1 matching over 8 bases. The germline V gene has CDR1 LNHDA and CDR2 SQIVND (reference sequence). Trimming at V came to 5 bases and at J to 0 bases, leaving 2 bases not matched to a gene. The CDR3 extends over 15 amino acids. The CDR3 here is CASSGGQATNEKLFF. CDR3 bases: TGTGCCAGTAGTGGGGGACAGGCAACTAATGAAAAACTGTTTTTT.

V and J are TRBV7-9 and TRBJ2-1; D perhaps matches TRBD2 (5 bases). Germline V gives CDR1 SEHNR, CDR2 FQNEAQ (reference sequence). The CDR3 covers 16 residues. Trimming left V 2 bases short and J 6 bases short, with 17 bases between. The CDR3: CASSLTSGGRVNEQFF. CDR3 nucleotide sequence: TGTGCCAGCAGCTTAACATCCGGCGGGCGCGTCAATGAGCAGTTCTTC.

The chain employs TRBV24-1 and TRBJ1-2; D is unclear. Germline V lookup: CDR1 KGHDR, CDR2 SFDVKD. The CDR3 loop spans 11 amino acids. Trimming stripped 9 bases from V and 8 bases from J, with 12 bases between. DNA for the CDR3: TGTGCCACCCAACTTGTCCGGGGCTACACCTTC. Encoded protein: CATQLVRGYTF.

CDR3 coding DNA: TGTGCCAGCAGTTACTCGAAGCGGGGGTACCAAGAGACCCAGTACTTC. The encoded protein is CASSYSKRGYQETQYF. The chain couples TRBV6-5 to TRBJ2-5, with 8 bases lining up with TRBD2. The germline gives CDR1 MNHEY, CDR2 SVGAGI. Germline trimming cut 0 bases from V and 0 bases from J; bases unmatched to any gene: 3. The CDR3 totals 16 residues.

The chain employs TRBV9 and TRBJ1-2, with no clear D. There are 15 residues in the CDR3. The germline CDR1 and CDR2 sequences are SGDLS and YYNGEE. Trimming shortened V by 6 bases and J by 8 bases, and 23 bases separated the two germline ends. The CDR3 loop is CASMPLYILLEGYTF. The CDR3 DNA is TGTGCCAGCATGCCCCTATACATTTTACTAGAAGGCTACACCTTC.

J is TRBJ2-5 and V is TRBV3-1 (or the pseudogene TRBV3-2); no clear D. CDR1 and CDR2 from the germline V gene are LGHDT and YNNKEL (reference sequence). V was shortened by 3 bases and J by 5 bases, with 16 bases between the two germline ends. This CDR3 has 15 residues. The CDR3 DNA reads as TGTGCCAGCAGCCATATGGGCCCGAGGCGGGAGACCCAGTACTTC. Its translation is CASSHMGPRRETQYF.

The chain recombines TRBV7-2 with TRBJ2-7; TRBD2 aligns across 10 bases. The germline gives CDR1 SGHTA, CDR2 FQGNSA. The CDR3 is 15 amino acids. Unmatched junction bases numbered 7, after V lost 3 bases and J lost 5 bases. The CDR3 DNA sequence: TGTGCCAGCAGCTTTTCTAGCGGGAGAAGGAACGAGCAGTACTTC. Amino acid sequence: CASSFSSGRRNEQYF.

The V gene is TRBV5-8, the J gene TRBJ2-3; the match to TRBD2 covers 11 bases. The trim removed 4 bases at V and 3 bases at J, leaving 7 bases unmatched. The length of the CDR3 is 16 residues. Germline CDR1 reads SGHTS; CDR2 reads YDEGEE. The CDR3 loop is CASSLSTSGETDTQYF. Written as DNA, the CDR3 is TGTGCCAGCAGCCTTTCGACTAGCGGGGAGACAGATACGCAGTATTTT.

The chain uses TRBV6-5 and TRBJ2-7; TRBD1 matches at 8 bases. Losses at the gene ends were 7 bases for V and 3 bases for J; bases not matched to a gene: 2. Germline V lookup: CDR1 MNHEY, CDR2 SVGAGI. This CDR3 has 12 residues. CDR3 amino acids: CASNGQGYEQYF. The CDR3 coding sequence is TGTGCCAGCAACGGACAGGGCTACGAGCAGTACTTC.

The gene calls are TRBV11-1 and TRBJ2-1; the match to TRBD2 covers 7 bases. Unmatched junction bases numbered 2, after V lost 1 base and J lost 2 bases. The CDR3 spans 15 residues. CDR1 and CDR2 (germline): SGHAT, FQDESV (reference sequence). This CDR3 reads CASSLGAGAYNEQFF. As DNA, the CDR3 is TGTGCCAGCAGCTTAGGGGCGGGGGCCTACAATGAGCAGTTCTTC.

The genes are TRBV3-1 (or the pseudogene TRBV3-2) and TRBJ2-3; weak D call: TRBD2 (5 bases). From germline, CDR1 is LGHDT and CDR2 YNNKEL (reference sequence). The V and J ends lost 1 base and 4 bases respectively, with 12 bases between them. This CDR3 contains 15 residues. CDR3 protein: CASSQAPGNADTQYF. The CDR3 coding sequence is TGTGCCAGCAGCCAAGCCCCGGGGAACGCAGATACGCAGTATTTT.

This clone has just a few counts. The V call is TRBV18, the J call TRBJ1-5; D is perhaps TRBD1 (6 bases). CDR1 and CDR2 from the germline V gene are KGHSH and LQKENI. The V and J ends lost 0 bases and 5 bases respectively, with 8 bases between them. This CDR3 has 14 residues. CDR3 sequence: CASSPPPGDQPQHF. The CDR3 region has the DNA TGTGCCAGCTCACCACCCCCAGGGGATCAGCCCCAGCATTTT.

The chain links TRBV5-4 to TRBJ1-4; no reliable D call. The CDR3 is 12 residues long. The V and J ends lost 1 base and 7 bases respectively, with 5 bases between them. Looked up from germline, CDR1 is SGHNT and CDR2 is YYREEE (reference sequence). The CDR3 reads CASSLWPEKLFF. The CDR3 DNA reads TGTGCCAGCAGCTTGTGGCCTGAAAAACTGTTTTTT.

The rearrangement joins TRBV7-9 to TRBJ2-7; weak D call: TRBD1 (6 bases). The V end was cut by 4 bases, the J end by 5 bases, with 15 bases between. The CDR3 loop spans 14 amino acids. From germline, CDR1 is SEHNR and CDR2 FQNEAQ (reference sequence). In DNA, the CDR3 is TGTGCCAGCAGCTCGACGGACAGAGCCCACGAGCAGTACTTC. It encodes CASSSTDRAHEQYF.

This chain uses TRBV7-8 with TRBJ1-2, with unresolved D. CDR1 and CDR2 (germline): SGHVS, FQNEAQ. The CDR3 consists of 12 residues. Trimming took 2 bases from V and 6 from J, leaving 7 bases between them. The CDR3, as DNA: TGTGCCAGCAGCTTATCCTCCAATGGCTACACCTTC. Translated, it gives CASSLSSNGYTF. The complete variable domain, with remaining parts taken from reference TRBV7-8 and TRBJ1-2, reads GAGVSQSPRYKVAKRGQDVALRCDPISGHVSLFWYQQALGQGPEFLTYFQNEAQLDKSGLPSDRFFAERPEGSVSTLKIQRTQQEDSAVYLCASSLSSNGYTFGSGTRLTVV.

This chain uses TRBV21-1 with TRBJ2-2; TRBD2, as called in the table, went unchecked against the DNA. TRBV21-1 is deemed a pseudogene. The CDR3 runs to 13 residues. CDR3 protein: CATGLADTGELFF. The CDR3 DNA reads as TGTGCCACGGGACTAGCGGACACCGGGGAGCTGTTTTTT.

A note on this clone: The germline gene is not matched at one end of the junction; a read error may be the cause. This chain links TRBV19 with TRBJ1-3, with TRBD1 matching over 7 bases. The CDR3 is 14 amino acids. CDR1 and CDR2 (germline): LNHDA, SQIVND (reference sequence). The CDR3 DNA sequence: TGTGCCAGTAGGGAGACAGGGTTTGGAGACACCATATATTTT. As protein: CASRETGFGDTIYF.

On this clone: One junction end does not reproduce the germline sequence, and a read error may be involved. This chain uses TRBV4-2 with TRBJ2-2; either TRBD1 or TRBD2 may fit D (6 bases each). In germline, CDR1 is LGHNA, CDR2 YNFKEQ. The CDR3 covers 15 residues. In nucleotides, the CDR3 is TGTGCCAGCAGTCAAGGGGGGCCGAACACCGGGGAGCTGTTTTTT. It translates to CASSQGGPNTGELFF.

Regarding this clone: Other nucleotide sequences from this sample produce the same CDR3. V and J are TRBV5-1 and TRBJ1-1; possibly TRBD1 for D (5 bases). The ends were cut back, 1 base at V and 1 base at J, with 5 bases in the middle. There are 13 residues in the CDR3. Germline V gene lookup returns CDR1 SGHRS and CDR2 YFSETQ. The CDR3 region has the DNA TGCGCCAGCAGCTTGACAGGGAACACTGAAGCTTTCTTT. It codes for CASSLTGNTEAFF. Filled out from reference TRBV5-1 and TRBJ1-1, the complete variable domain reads KAGVTQTPRYLIKTRGQQVTLSCSPISGHRSVSWYQQTPGQGLQFLFEYFSETQRNKGNFPGRFSGRQFSNSRSEMNVSTLELGDSALYLCASSLTGNTEAFFGQGTRLTVV.

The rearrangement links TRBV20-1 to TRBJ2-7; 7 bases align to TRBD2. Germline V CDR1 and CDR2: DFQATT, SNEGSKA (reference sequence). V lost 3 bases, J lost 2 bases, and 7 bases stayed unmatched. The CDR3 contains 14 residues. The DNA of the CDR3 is TGCAGTGCTAGTATGCGGGAGAGCACCTACGAGCAGTACTTC. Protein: CSASMRESTYEQYF.

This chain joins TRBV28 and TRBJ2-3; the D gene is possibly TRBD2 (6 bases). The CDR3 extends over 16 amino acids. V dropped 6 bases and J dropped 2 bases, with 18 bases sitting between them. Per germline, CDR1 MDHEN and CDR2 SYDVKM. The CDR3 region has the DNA TGTGCCAGCAGGACCGCGGGATCAATCTTCACAGATACGCAGTATTTT. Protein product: CASRTAGSIFTDTQYF.

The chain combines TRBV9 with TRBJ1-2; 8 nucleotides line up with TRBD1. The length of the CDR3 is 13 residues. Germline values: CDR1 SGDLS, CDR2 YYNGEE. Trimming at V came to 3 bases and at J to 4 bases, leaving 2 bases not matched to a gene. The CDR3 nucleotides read TGTGCCAGCAGCGGAACAGGGGGCTATGGCTACACCTTC. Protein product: CASSGTGGYGYTF.

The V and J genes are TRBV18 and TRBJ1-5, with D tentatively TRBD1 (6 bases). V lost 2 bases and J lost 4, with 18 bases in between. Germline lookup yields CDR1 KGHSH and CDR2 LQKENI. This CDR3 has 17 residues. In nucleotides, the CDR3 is TGTGCCAGCTCACCAATTGGGGACACTTCTCGTAATCAGCCCCAGCATTTT. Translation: CASSPIGDTSRNQPQHF.

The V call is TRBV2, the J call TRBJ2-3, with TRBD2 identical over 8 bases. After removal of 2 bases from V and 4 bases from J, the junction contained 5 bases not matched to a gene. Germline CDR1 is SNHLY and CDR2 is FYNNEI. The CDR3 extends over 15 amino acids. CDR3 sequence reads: CASSELAGGADTQYF. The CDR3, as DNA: TGTGCCAGCAGTGAACTAGCGGGCGGAGCAGATACGCAGTATTTT.